What follows describes a single T cell receptor beta chain. This clone was observed a handful of times. The antigen it recognizes is unknown. No base qualities exist here, and no much larger clone lies one base off it. All of the isolated RNA was reverse transcribed with the High Capacity cDNA Reverse Transcription Kit, so expressed TCRB transcripts were sequenced. Deep immunoSEQ sequencing was performed on naive, central memory and regulatory T cell samples, with an average of about 4 million total reads per sample. After sorted cells were lysed in RLT buffer, RNA was extracted with DNase-treated RNeasy Micro or Mini kits, with the choice depending on cell number. Each cell subset was processed on its own to prevent cross-contamination, while patient and healthy donor samples were processed together. TCRB sequences were amplified from cDNA with the immunoSEQ multiplex PCR, producing 87-bp fragments spanning the CDR3 region. Sequencing of the amplicons was performed on the Illumina HiSeq platform. Per the authors' processing: Synthetic template baselines were used to correct PCR bias computationally, reads within Hamming distance 2 were collapsed together, and singletons that could not be merged were discarded. Reads were aligned against IMGT so that V, D and J genes, CDR3 length and insertions or deletions at six rearrangement sites could be assigned. Within each subset, clonotype counts were normalized to the number of sorted cells before true diversity and Gini coefficients were calculated with the tcR R package. The overlap coefficient, calculated on TCRB nucleotide sequences, was used to measure repertoire sharing. As a proxy for the pre-selection repertoire, out-of-frame TCRB sequences from naive cells were analyzed. TCRdb mirrors the immuneACCESS table, restricted to in-frame sequences. Some clones are absent from its copies; in checked studies, under half trace to an unresolved V gene, and the reason for the others is unknown. V, J and clone size derive from that table, while D and trimming were established from the DNA sequence. In this sample the table shows some 250,000 clones, around 14% of which occur a single time. Around 0.019% of the sample belongs to the ten largest clones.

From each donor, a single peripheral blood sample of roughly 0.11 L on average was drawn into heparinised tubes. A BD FACSAria II and a panel including CD45RO, CCR7, CD25, CD127, CD95 and CD27 were used to sort naive, central memory, regulatory and stem cell-like memory CD4+ T cells. A purity above 98% was achieved for all sorted populations. PBMCs were isolated right away by Lymphoprep density gradient centrifugation and were stained directly, without culture. To minimize batch effects, samples were stained and sorted in pairs, one healthy donor with one patient per experiment. The data derive from a study of beta chain features in type 1 diabetes (dated by TCRdb to about 2018). Regarding the study in general: No differences in mean age, gender distribution, total cell number or subset yield were found between patients and healthy donors. Across all samples, some 100,000,000 sorted cells were examined, and cell number per subset correlated strongly with RNA yield. Naive and central memory subsets were obtained from all 30 or so donors, but regulatory and stem cell-like memory subsets were isolated from only 8 patients and roughly eight healthy donors. In the study, recently diagnosed type 1 diabetes patients and matched healthy donors were compared on the TCRB repertoires of their sorted circulating CD4+ T cell subsets. What the authors observed across the whole study: Type 1 diabetes patients showed a moderate but significant shortening of TCRB CDR3 length in all four CD4+ subsets. HLA sub-analyses involved small numbers of individuals, so any influence of HLA type on TCRB rearrangement remained unresolved. PCR may preferentially amplify shorter templates, but because patient and control samples were amplified and corrected together, any resulting skew would affect both groups equally. Naive, central memory and regulatory TCRB repertoires appeared to be more alike among patients than among healthy donors. Because cDNA was sequenced instead of genomic DNA, activated cells with high expression could be over-represented, although the groups did not differ in activation or CD3 levels. At VDJ recombination sites, patients with type 1 diabetes made fewer insertions and deleted more nucleotides, a pattern implying thymic rearrangement abnormalities.

The germline V gene encodes CDR1 SNHLY and CDR2 FYNNEI. The CDR3, cysteine through phenylalanine, is 14 amino acids long. The entry retains the CDR3 DNA only, 42 bases that are in frame from base 1. At the junction V is shortened by 3 bases and J by 2 bases, with 10 bases in between. Sequencing input: naive CD4+ T cells from blood. This specimen's cell subset or site label, per the study, means: true naive CD4+ T cells. The sequence is built from TRBV2 and TRBJ1-2; too little of a D gene remains to name it. The clonotype was recovered from a man aged 25 to 40 with type 1 diabetes. CDR3 protein: CASSESGKNYGYTF. The DNA sequence reads TGTGCCAGCAGTGAGTCCGGGAAAAACTATGGCTACACCTTC.